This T cell receptor beta chain was recovered during a study of T cell repertoires in cytomegalovirus infection. About the study: Use of recently identified HLA-C-restricted and well-studied HLA-B-restricted CMV epitopes was part of the study. TCR beta signatures that were public indicated CMV infection and matching HLA type.

One entry per CDR3 protein, called by TCRdb with MiXCR from the reads. Of some 700,000 distinct CDR3 sequences in the sample, approximately 33% were seen once. This clonotype was found a few times. The target antigen is unknown. V shed 6 bases, J shed 8 bases, and the junction held 1 base outside the gene matches. The CDR3 is 14 residues long. Overall study results and limits: It was HLA-C-restricted CMV-specific TCR beta clonotypes that dominated the response ex vivo.

The chain is built from TRBV12-3 or TRBV12-4 and TRBJ2-4; TRBD2 agrees at 16 bases. The receptor was derived from a human donor in good health (CMV status not recorded). Some clones in this sample may be carry-over from other donors' samples. Sequences were derived from cultured PBMCs, sampled from culture after CMV antigen stimulation. The CDR3 region has the DNA TGTGCCAGCAGGGGACTAGCGGGAGGGGACATTCAGTACTTC. It codes for CASRGLAGGDIQYF.